Below, 17 T cell receptor beta chains from the same sample are listed, as sequenced in a study of CD8+ T cells in alopecia areata. Specified treatment: oral pan-JAK inhibitor, 5-10 mg twice daily. It was cDNA, reverse transcribed from extracted RNA, that served as the sequencing template. TCRdb keeps only in-frame clones here, not all; method: immunoSEQ multiplex PCR. In the table there are 270,000 or so clones, roughly 50% of which are singletons. The sequencing used CD4+ T cells sorted from blood, collected at week 24, from a patient treated with tofacitinib. The receptors stem from a human donor with alopecia areata.

The V call is TRBV28, the J call TRBJ2-7, with 9 bases matching TRBD1. The CDR3 runs to 14 residues. CDR1 and CDR2 (germline): MDHEN, SYDVKM. Losses at the gene ends were 5 bases for V and 4 bases for J; bases not matched to a gene: 6. This CDR3 reads CASSPGTGTYEQYF. CDR3 bases: TGTGCCAGCAGTCCGGGGACAGGGACATACGAGCAGTACTTC.

The chain recombines TRBV15 with TRBJ2-1; D is uncertain. V was trimmed by 3 bases and J by 2 bases, leaving 14 bases between them. The V gene's germline CDR1 is LNHNV and CDR2 YYDKDF (reference sequence). The CDR3 is 16 residues long. DNA for the CDR3: TGTGCCACCAGCAGGTTCATGGTTAGACCCTACAATGAGCAGTTCTTC. Translating gives CATSRFMVRPYNEQFF.

This clone has a handful of counts. The chain employs TRBV28 and TRBJ2-7; D gene ambiguous. Trimming stripped 7 bases from V and 4 bases from J, with 11 bases between. There are 12 residues in the CDR3. Germline V CDR1 and CDR2: MDHEN, SYDVKM. The CDR3 spells CASNAKPYEQYF. CDR3 DNA: TGTGCCAGCAATGCTAAGCCTTACGAGCAGTACTTC.

The V and J genes are TRBV9 and TRBJ1-5; 7 bases agree with TRBD1. V dropped 0 bases and J dropped 5; count of bases not matched to a gene: 2. The CDR3 has 14 residues. CDR1 is SGDLS and CDR2 is YYNGEE in the germline V gene. CDR3 region: CASSVGQGDQPQHF. CDR3 nucleotides: TGTGCCAGCAGCGTAGGACAGGGTGATCAGCCCCAGCATTTT.

The chain is built from TRBV7-8 and TRBJ1-5; 7 bases fit TRBD1. The CDR3 extends over 14 amino acids. Germline CDR1 SGHVS, CDR2 FQNEAQ. V shed 5 bases, J shed 3 bases, and the junction held 4 bases outside the gene matches. The CDR3 loop is CASSPDRVNQPQHF. Here the CDR3 DNA reads TGTGCCAGCAGCCCCGACAGGGTCAATCAGCCCCAGCATTTT.

About this clone: The sample contains more than one DNA sequence encoding this CDR3. The gene calls are TRBV5-1 and TRBJ2-5; tentative D call: TRBD1 (5 bases). Germline CDR1 is SGHRS and CDR2 is YFSETQ. The ends were cut back, 2 bases at V and 2 bases at J, with 7 bases in the middle. This CDR3 spans 13 amino acids. In nucleotides, the CDR3 is TGCGCCAGCAGCTTTCGACAGCAAGAGACCCAGTACTTC. Residues: CASSFRQQETQYF.

The gene calls are TRBV30 and TRBJ1-3; D not resolved. Germline V CDR1 and CDR2: GTSNPN, SVGIG (reference sequence). This CDR3 has 12 amino acids. V gave up 0 bases and J gave up 12 bases, with 12 bases separating them. The CDR3 here is CAWSVLRTLIYF. Written as DNA, the CDR3 is TGTGCCTGGAGTGTACTAAGGACCCTCATATATTTT.

The rearrangement joins TRBV9 to TRBJ1-3, with TRBD1 identical over 9 bases. Germline V gives CDR1 SGDLS, CDR2 YYNGEE. The V and J ends lost 4 bases and 0 bases, in that order; junction bases with no gene match: 11. The CDR3 covers 18 residues. Here the CDR3 reads CASSITGTGISSGNTIYF. CDR3 sequence (DNA): TGTGCCAGCAGCATCACCGGGACAGGGATCAGCTCTGGAAACACCATATATTTT.

The chain is built from TRBV5-4 and TRBJ2-5; TRBD2 is a possible D gene (5 bases). The CDR3 is 13 amino acids. Trimming pared 2 bases from V and 9 bases from J, leaving 14 bases between. Germline values: CDR1 SGHNT, CDR2 YYREEE (reference sequence). CDR3 residues: CASSFRGSKAQYF. The CDR3 DNA follows: TGTGCCAGCAGCTTCAGAGGGTCAAAGGCCCAGTACTTC.

The chain links TRBV2 to TRBJ2-6; unclear D gene. Trimming removed 6 bases from V and 4 bases from J, with 4 bases in between. This CDR3 comprises 12 residues. The germline gives CDR1 SNHLY, CDR2 FYNNEI. CDR3: CASSSGANVLTF. The CDR3, as DNA: TGTGCCAGCAGCTCAGGGGCCAACGTCCTGACTTTC.

The chain employs TRBV6-5 and TRBJ2-5, with D tentatively TRBD1 or TRBD2 (5 bases each). Germline V gene lookup returns CDR1 MNHEY and CDR2 SVGAGI. Between the trimmed V and J ends, which lost 6 bases and 4 bases, there was a span of 9 bases. The CDR3 is 12 amino acids. The DNA for the CDR3 is TGTGCCAGCAGAGGGACGGTAGAGACCCAGTACTTC. This encodes CASRGTVETQYF.

The chain uses TRBV4-2 and TRBJ1-1; D is uncertain. The germline CDR1 and CDR2 sequences are LGHNA and YNFKEQ. The CDR3 loop spans 14 amino acids. V shed 4 bases and J shed 4 bases, with 13 bases lying between them. In DNA, the CDR3 is TGTGCCAGCAGCCGACGGGAGGAGACCACTGAAGCTTTCTTT. Protein: CASSRREETTEAFF.

The genes are TRBV4-1 and TRBJ2-3, with D perhaps matching TRBD1 (5 bases). This CDR3 spans 16 amino acids. V shed 1 base and J shed 4 bases, with 15 bases lying between them. Germline assignment: CDR1 MGHRA and CDR2 YSYEKL. The CDR3 DNA is TGCGCCAGCAGCCAAGTGGCGGCAGGGTCATCAGATACGCAGTATTTT. Its protein is CASSQVAAGSSDTQYF.

This clone was observed a few times. This sequence joins TRBV29-1 and TRBJ2-7; 10 positions match TRBD1. CDR3 length: 15 residues. V shed 0 bases, J shed 3 bases, and the junction held 5 bases outside the gene matches. Germline values: CDR1 SQVTM, CDR2 ANQGSEA. The CDR3 loop is CSVEEGTGALYEQYF. DNA for the CDR3: TGCAGCGTTGAAGAAGGGACAGGGGCCCTCTACGAGCAGTACTTC.

This chain uses TRBV30 with TRBJ2-2, with D perhaps TRBD2 (5 bases). V lost 6 bases, J lost 1 base, and 15 bases lay in between. CDR3 length: 15 residues. Germline-derived CDR1 and CDR2 are GTSNPN and SVGIG (reference sequence). CDR3 sequence: CACKTWGENTGELFF. For the CDR3, the DNA is TGTGCCTGTAAAACCTGGGGAGAGAACACCGGGGAGCTGTTTTTT.

For the CDR3, the DNA is TGCAGCATATCCCAGGAGAGGGGGAACTATGGCTACACCTTC. This sequence encodes CSISQERGNYGYTF. This chain links TRBV29-1 with TRBJ1-2; D possibly corresponds to TRBD1 (6 bases). The CDR3 spans 14 residues. Germline values: CDR1 SQVTM, CDR2 ANQGSEA. The V and J ends lost 8 bases and 2 bases respectively, with 18 bases between them.

CDR3 coding DNA: TGCGCCAGCAGCCCTCTATCTGTAGGGATCGTGCCCAGAAATTCACCCCTCCACTTT. The encoded protein is CASSPLSVGIVPRNSPLHF. The chain combines TRBV4-1 with TRBJ1-6; unclear D gene. CDR1 MGHRA and CDR2 YSYEKL come from the germline V gene. This CDR3 comprises 19 residues. Trimming removed 4 bases at V and 7 bases at J, with 26 bases between.